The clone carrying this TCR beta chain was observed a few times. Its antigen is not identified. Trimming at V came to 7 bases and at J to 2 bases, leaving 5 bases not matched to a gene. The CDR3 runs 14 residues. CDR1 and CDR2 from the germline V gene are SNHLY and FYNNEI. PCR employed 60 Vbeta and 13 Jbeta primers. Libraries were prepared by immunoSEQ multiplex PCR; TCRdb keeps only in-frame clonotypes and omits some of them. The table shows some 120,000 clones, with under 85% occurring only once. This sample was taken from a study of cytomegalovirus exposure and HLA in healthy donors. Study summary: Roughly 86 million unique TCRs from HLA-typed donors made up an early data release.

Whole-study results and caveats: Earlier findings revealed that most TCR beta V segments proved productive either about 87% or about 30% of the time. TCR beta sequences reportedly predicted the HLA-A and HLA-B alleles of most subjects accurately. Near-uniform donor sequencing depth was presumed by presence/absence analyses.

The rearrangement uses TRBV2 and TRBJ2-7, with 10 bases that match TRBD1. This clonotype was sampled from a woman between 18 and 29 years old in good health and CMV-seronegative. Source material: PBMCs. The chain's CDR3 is CASNKGQGTYEQYF. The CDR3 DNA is TGTGCCAGCAATAAGGGACAGGGGACCTACGAGCAGTACTTC. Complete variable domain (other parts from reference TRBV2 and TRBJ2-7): EPEVTQTPSHQVTQMGQEVILRCVPISNHLYFYWYRQILGQKVEFLVSFYNNEISEKSEIFDDQFSVERPDGSNFTLKIRSTKLEDSAMYFCASNKGQGTYEQYFGPGTRLTVT.